A selection of T cell receptor beta chains follows, all from one sample in a study of identical twins. Each CDR3 protein gets one entry after TCRdb re-called the 5' RACE reads with MiXCR. This table holds hundreds of thousands of distinct CDR3 sequences, less than 9.5% found once. Sequencing was performed on memory (CD45RO+) T cells sorted from blood. Receptors were obtained from a woman aged 18-29 years in good health. The CDR3 runs from the conserved cysteine through the conserved F or W. D genes are given only for firm matches.

j_call v_call d_call cdr3_aa
TRBJ2-7 TRBV20-1 TRBD2 CSASLLAAYEQYF
TRBJ2-1 TRBV12-3/TRBV12-4 TRBD2 CASSLKFSGGGYNEQFF
TRBJ2-3 TRBV6-5 - CASSLSGPGDTQYF
TRBJ2-2 TRBV7-9 TRBD1 CASSFTGEAGELFF
TRBJ2-1 TRBV5-4 - CASSLSSQGYNEQFF
TRBJ1-5 TRBV7-9 TRBD1 CASSLGTGGPNQPQHF
TRBJ1-4 TRBV7-9 TRBD1 CASSRPQGGVEKLFF
TRBJ2-3 TRBV11-2 - CASSERALDTQYF
TRBJ2-7 TRBV28 TRBD1 CASSQAGTGKSHEQYF
TRBJ2-2 TRBV9 - CASSVASGVTGELFF
TRBJ2-2 TRBV5-5 - CASSPGHASPGELFF
TRBJ1-1 TRBV25-1 - CASSALRNTEAFF
TRBJ2-3 TRBV5-1 - CASSPFLGDTQYF
TRBJ1-1 TRBV5-5 TRBD1 CASSLTQTGMNTEAFF
TRBJ2-5 TRBV4-2 - CASSQDRAAQETQYF
TRBJ2-1 TRBV11-3 TRBD2 CASSLVSSGNEQFF
TRBJ2-2 TRBV7-2 TRBD1 CASSYRGSNTGELFF
TRBJ1-2 TRBV12-3/TRBV12-4 - CASSLRGGVGYGYTF
TRBJ2-4 TRBV18 - CASSPLMDIQYF
TRBJ2-3 TRBV9 TRBD2 CASSVLELADTQYF
TRBJ1-1 TRBV4-3 TRBD1 CASSPARDREGEAFF
TRBJ2-7 TRBV30 - CAWSPPISSYEQYF
TRBJ2-4 TRBV3-1 - CASSPSPGVAKNIQYF
TRBJ2-1 TRBV15 - CATSRGGRGSYNEQFF
TRBJ2-1 TRBV7-3 TRBD2 CASSLIAGGYDEQFF
TRBJ2-5 TRBV18 - CASSPNIGAETQYF
TRBJ2-2 TRBV5-1 - CASSLTTSNTGELFF
TRBJ2-3 TRBV5-1 TRBD1 CASRVYRGPTTDTQYF
TRBJ2-2 TRBV6-1 - CASEAENTGELFF